This TCR beta chain was sequenced during a study of T cell responses to AZD1222 COVID-19 vaccine. Notes on the study in general: Spike was spanned by vaccine-associated CD4 TCRs, with dominance at 160-218 and 743-854. Baseline antibody screening turned up just a handful of seropositive AZD1222 recipients.

Notes on this clone: No antigen is known for it.

Clones were read by immunoSEQ multiplex PCR, and TCRdb kept only the in-frame ones, dropping some. The data hold roughly 110,000 clones, with roughly 90% observed a single time. This specimen consisted of peripheral blood, obtained on day 0 of AZD1222 vaccination. The source is an adult in good health.

In DNA, the CDR3 is TGTGCCAGCAGTGCCCGACAGGGAAATTCACCCCTCCACTTT. Translated: CASSARQGNSPLHF. The V and J genes are TRBV6-4 and TRBJ1-6; 7 nucleotides line up with TRBD1. The CDR3 is made up of 14 amino acids. Per the germline V gene, CDR1 is MRHNA and CDR2 is SNTAGT. Unmatched junction bases numbered 4, after V lost 4 bases and J lost 7 bases.